The rows below give T cell receptor beta chains drawn from one sample of a study of T cell repertoires in cytomegalovirus infection. TCRdb fed the reads into MiXCR, producing one record per CDR3 protein. The sample lists about 770,000 distinct CDR3 sequences, 25% to 35% occurring once. The antigens these receptors bind are not known. The starting material was cultured CD8+ T cells from PBMCs, obtained from culture after CMV antigen stimulation. The source is a human donor in good health (CMV status not recorded). Some clones in this sample may be carry-over from other donors' samples. Both conserved end residues are part of each CDR3. The D gene is left open where the match is weak. A clone size is listed for some rows: how often the clone was seen (once, few, many), or a class if it is expanded.

d_gene	v_gene	abundance	j_gene	CDR3aa	CDR3nt
TRBD1	TRBV2	few	TRBJ2-4	CAIQKGAFKYF	TGTGCCATTCAGAAGGGGGCCTTTAAATACTTC
-	TRBV4-1	-	TRBJ1-6	CASSQDAGAMNSPLHF	TGCGCCAGCAGCCAAGATGCAGGAGCGATGAATTCACCCCTCCACTTT
-	TRBV19	-	TRBJ2-1	CASSTRQGWLNEQFF	TGTGCCAGTAGTACCCGCCAGGGTTGGTTGAATGAGCAGTTCTTC
-	TRBV7-3	many	TRBJ2-1	CASSPGRLAFNEQFF	TGTGCCAGCAGCCCCGGTCGGCTAGCGTTCAATGAGCAGTTCTTC
TRBD1	TRBV4-1	-	TRBJ1-1	CASSLSRDRGPEAFF	TGCGCCAGCAGCCTAAGCCGGGACAGGGGTCCTGAAGCTTTCTTT
-	TRBV19	-	TRBJ1-1	CASTTITTGSVMNTEAFF	TGTGCCAGTACTACCATCACCACAGGATCCGTCATGAACACTGAAGCTTTCTTT
TRBD1	TRBV12-3/TRBV12-4	-	TRBJ1-2	CASRLSRDSHYGYTF	TGTGCCAGCAGGCTGTCTCGGGACAGTCACTATGGCTACACCTTC
-	TRBV13	-	TRBJ1-4	CASSSRRGNEKLFF	TGTGCCAGCAGCTCCCGACGGGGGAATGAAAAACTGTTTTTT
-	TRBV5-6	-	TRBJ1-1	CASSLLNGAEAFF	TGTGCCAGCAGCTTGTTAAACGGGGCTGAAGCTTTCTTT
TRBD1	TRBV12-3/TRBV12-4	-	TRBJ1-4	CASSLQGRVNTNEKLFF	TGTGCCAGCAGCCTACAGGGGCGAGTCAACACTAATGAAAAACTGTTTTTT
-	TRBV5-4	few	TRBJ2-1	CASSATGPNTYNEQFF	TGTGCCAGCAGCGCCACGGGACCGAACACCTACAATGAGCAGTTCTTC
-	TRBV12-3/TRBV12-4	-	TRBJ1-1	CASYGVRGTEAFF	TGTGCCAGTTACGGGGTCAGGGGCACTGAAGCTTTCTTT
TRBD1	TRBV7-6	many	TRBJ2-7	CASSPAGGYEQYF	TGCGCCAGCAGCCCCGCAGGGGGCTACGAGCAGTACTTC
TRBD1	TRBV5-1	few	TRBJ1-4	CASSPGQASGEKLFF	TGCGCCAGCAGCCCCGGACAGGCCTCAGGTGAAAAACTGTTTTTT
TRBD1	TRBV6-1	few	TRBJ1-5	CASSEFIGQGNQPQHF	TGTGCCAGCAGTGAATTTATTGGACAGGGCAATCAGCCCCAGCATTTT
-	TRBV29-1	once	TRBJ1-2	CSVPGEGGVYTF	TGCAGCGTCCCAGGAGAGGGGGGGGTCTACACCTTC
TRBD1	TRBV7-4	once	TRBJ2-2	CARDNPGQTGFDFANTGELFF	TGTGCCAGAGACAATCCGGGACAGACGGGTTTTGACTTCGCGAACACCGGGGAGCTGTTTTTT
TRBD2	TRBV7-9	many	TRBJ2-1	CASSLEGWRGGGEQFF	TGTGCCAGCAGCTTAGAAGGGTGGCGGGGGGGCGGTGAGCAGTTCTTC
TRBD1	TRBV18	-	TRBJ2-1	CASSTPGTGGTYNEQFF	TGTGCCAGCTCTACTCCAGGTACAGGGGGCACCTACAATGAGCAGTTCTTC
-	TRBV9	-	TRBJ2-3	CGSGTGGITDTQYF	TGTGGCAGCGGTACAGGCGGGATAACAGATACGCAGTATTTT
TRBD2	TRBV7-6	many	TRBJ2-3	CASSWGGDTQYF	TGTGCCAGCAGCTGGGGGGGAGATACGCAGTATTTT
-	TRBV7-6	many	TRBJ2-1	CASSALAAPAYNEQFF	TGTGCCAGCAGCGCTTTAGCGGCTCCGGCCTACAATGAGCAGTTCTTC
-	TRBV12-3/TRBV12-4	many	TRBJ1-1	CASSFQPSSNAEAFF	TGTGCCAGCAGTTTCCAGCCAAGTTCAAACGCTGAAGCTTTCTTT
TRBD1	TRBV27	-	TRBJ1-1	CASSSGGPHTEAFF	TGTGCCAGCAGTTCAGGGGGGCCTCACACTGAAGCTTTCTTT
-	TRBV6-5	few	TRBJ2-2	CASSYQQVYTGELFF	TGTGCCAGCAGTTACCAACAAGTTTATACCGGGGAGCTGTTTTTT
-	TRBV7-9	-	TRBJ2-6	CASSSPLVGYSGANVLTF	TGTGCCAGCAGCTCCCCTCTGGTCGGCTACTCTGGGGCCAACGTCCTGACTTTC
TRBD1	TRBV12-3/TRBV12-4	many	TRBJ1-2	CASSLTGADYGYTF	TGTGCCAGCAGTTTAACAGGGGCGGACTATGGCTACACCTTC
-	TRBV12-3/TRBV12-4	-	TRBJ1-4	CASSFGVLDEKLFF	TGTGCCAGCAGTTTTGGAGTCTTAGATGAAAAACTGTTTTTT
TRBD2	TRBV7-2	many	TRBJ2-3	CASSLIAGGRSTDTQYF	TGTGCCAGCAGCTTAATAGCGGGGGGGCGTAGCACAGATACGCAGTATTTT
-	TRBV7-9	few	TRBJ2-7	CASSPLLAPYEQYF	TGTGCCAGCAGCCCTTTGTTGGCGCCCTACGAGCAGTACTTC
-	TRBV4-3	-	TRBJ2-1	CASSQDTGYNEQFF	TGCGCCAGCAGCCAAGATACCGGGTACAATGAGCAGTTCTTC
-	TRBV19	-	TRBJ2-1	CASSADSGPYNEQFF	TGTGCCAGTAGCGCTGACAGCGGCCCCTACAATGAGCAGTTCTTC
-	TRBV5-1	-	TRBJ2-7	CASSPPGVTFTYEQYF	TGCGCCAGCAGCCCCCCCGGGGTTACTTTTACCTACGAGCAGTACTTC
-	TRBV6-2/TRBV6-3	few	TRBJ2-7	CASSYSSGRSYEQYF	TGTGCCAGCAGTTACTCTTCAGGCCGCTCCTACGAGCAGTACTTC
-	TRBV19	-	TRBJ1-5	CASSIMRETNQPQHF	TGTGCCAGTAGTATTATGAGGGAGACTAATCAGCCCCAGCATTTT
-	TRBV29-1	-	TRBJ2-5	CSVQGETQYF	TGCAGCGTCCAGGGGGAGACCCAGTACTTC
-	TRBV27	few	TRBJ2-7	CASSLVGGLNEQYF	TGTGCCAGCAGTTTAGTGGGAGGACTAAACGAGCAGTACTTC
TRBD2	TRBV6-2/TRBV6-3	few	TRBJ2-1	CASSYHSGGNSYNEQFF	TGTGCCAGCAGTTACCACAGCGGGGGCAACTCCTACAATGAGCAGTTCTTC
-	TRBV20-1	-	TRBJ1-4	CSASLHEKLFF	TGCAGTGCTAGTTTACATGAAAAACTGTTTTTT
-	TRBV19	few	TRBJ1-5	CASSIKGFGNQPQHF	TGTGCCAGTAGTATTAAGGGCTTCGGGAATCAGCCCCAGCATTTT
TRBD2	TRBV11-3	-	TRBJ2-1	CASSLDGSSGGNEQFF	TGTGCCAGCAGCTTAGATGGCAGTAGCGGGGGCAATGAGCAGTTCTTC
-	TRBV27	few	TRBJ1-1	CASRFTRGGVNTEAFF	TGTGCCAGCCGCTTTACTCGGGGGGGAGTAAACACTGAAGCTTTCTTT
-	TRBV7-8	-	TRBJ1-6	CASSLGTEAPIIDLHF	TGTGCCAGCAGCTTAGGGACAGAGGCCCCCATTATTGACCTCCACTTT
-	TRBV19	few	TRBJ1-6	CASTFGQYVSYNSPLHF	TGTGCCAGTACCTTTGGACAGTACGTTTCCTATAATTCACCCCTCCACTTT
TRBD1	TRBV14	few	TRBJ2-1	CASSHTGTGIYNEQFF	TGTGCCAGCAGCCATACCGGGACAGGAATATACAATGAGCAGTTCTTC
-	TRBV4-1	few	TRBJ2-3	CASSHPFTDTQYF	TGCGCCAGCAGCCACCCCTTCACAGATACGCAGTATTTT
-	TRBV4-2	-	TRBJ1-5	CASSQVPGLNQPQHF	TGTGCCAGCAGTCAAGTTCCAGGACTCAATCAGCCCCAGCATTTT
TRBD2	TRBV7-6	few	TRBJ2-4	CASSSHGGKYF	TGTGCCAGCAGCTCACACGGGGGGAAGTACTTC
-	TRBV7-8	many	TRBJ2-6	CASSPAGPGANVLTF	TGTGCCAGCAGCCCCGCGGGTCCCGGGGCCAACGTCCTGACTTTC
-	TRBV15	-	TRBJ2-5	CATSSRSTVGETQYF	TGTGCCACCAGCAGCCGTTCAACTGTCGGGGAGACCCAGTACTTC
TRBD1	TRBV7-2	many	TRBJ1-5	CASSLGQGAVQPQHF	TGTGCCAGCAGCTTAGGGCAGGGGGCTGTTCAGCCCCAGCATTTT
-	TRBV7-8	many	TRBJ2-2	CASSLPRGANTGELFF	TGTGCCAGCAGCTTACCCAGGGGTGCGAACACCGGGGAGCTGTTTTTT
TRBD2	TRBV7-9	few	TRBJ2-4	CASSRPGRRGGSGAKNIQYF	TGTGCCAGCAGCCGACCTGGGCGTCGGGGGGGCAGTGGGGCCAAAAACATTCAGTACTTC
-	TRBV27	few	TRBJ1-5	CASSLSGSGGNQPQHF	TGTGCCAGCAGTTTATCAGGGTCGGGCGGCAATCAGCCCCAGCATTTT
-	TRBV6-1	-	TRBJ2-1	CASSRPGVQDNEQFF	TGTGCCAGCAGTCGACCCGGCGTTCAGGACAATGAGCAGTTCTTC
TRBD2	TRBV4-1	-	TRBJ2-1	CASSHGTSGVYNEQFF	TGCGCCAGCAGCCATGGGACTAGCGGGGTGTACAATGAGCAGTTCTTC
TRBD1	TRBV11-2	many	TRBJ2-3	CASSWERDRGRTDTQYF	TGTGCCAGCAGTTGGGAACGGGACAGGGGGAGAACAGATACGCAGTATTTT
-	TRBV7-6	-	TRBJ1-2	CASSLGSGLYGYTF	TGTGCCAGCAGCTTAGGGTCTGGACTCTATGGCTACACCTTC
-	TRBV10-3	-	TRBJ1-4	CAISDGSRDEKLFF	TGTGCCATCAGTGACGGGTCCCGGGATGAAAAACTGTTTTTT